Sequencing of this TCR beta chain was carried out in a study of T cells in Graves' hyperthyroidism and ophthalmopathy. Whole-study context: Any treatment followed the collection of peripheral blood at initial diagnosis. Study conclusions and caveats: A 13 V-J signature model discriminated ophthalmopathy versus stable hyperthyroidism.

Amplified TCR beta CDR3 regions derived from RNA transcripts. Using the HTBI primer set, a first-round RT-PCR was run on the TCR CDR3. TCRdb re-derived calls from the multiplex PCR reads in MiXCR, one entry per CDR3 protein. The top ten clones hold under 10% of a sample with about 710,000 distinct CDR3 sequences, approximately 16% of them seen once. Remarks on this clonotype: The antigen is undetermined.

Sequencing was carried out using blood. The sequence derives from a man aged 18 to 35 with Graves' hyperthyroidism.

The CDR3 nucleotides are TGTGCCAGCTCACCTACCGGACAGTCAGGCAATCAGCCCCAGCATTTT. Protein sequence: CASSPTGQSGNQPQHF. The chain uses TRBV18 and TRBJ1-5, with D maybe TRBD1 (6 bases). There are 16 residues in the CDR3. Germline V gene data show CDR1 as KGHSH and CDR2 as LQKENI. Trimming pared 3 bases from V and 2 bases from J, leaving 14 bases between.